This is a list of T cell receptor beta chains from one sample in a study of response to subunit inactivated influenza vaccine. TCRdb reprocessed the RT-PCR reads via MiXCR and lists one record per CDR3 protein. Of 650,000 to 850,000 distinct CDR3 sequences listed, roughly 13% were seen once; the top ten hold less than 9%. This specimen was PBMCs from blood, taken 14 days before vaccination. The receptors stem from a man aged 50 to 60 who received an inactivated influenza vaccine. Both conserved end residues are part of each CDR3. D genes are given only for firm matches. The size entry is marked missing in some rows and otherwise reads once, few, many or a size class.

V gene,clone size,D gene,J gene,CDR3 protein,CDR3 DNA
TRBV5-1,.,.,TRBJ2-5,CASSSTGQETQYF,TGCGCCAGCAGCTCGACAGGCCAAGAGACCCAGTACTTC
TRBV15,few,.,TRBJ1-2,CATSRQEDGYTF,TGTGCCACCAGCAGACAGGAGGATGGCTACACCTTC
TRBV12-3/TRBV12-4,few,.,TRBJ2-1,CATIKNGRIDEQFF,TGTGCCACAATCAAAAACGGGAGAATCGATGAGCAGTTCTTC
TRBV7-2,.,.,TRBJ2-7,CASSLVWGEQYF,TGTGCCAGCAGCTTAGTGTGGGGCGAGCAGTACTTC
TRBV5-1,.,TRBD2,TRBJ2-1,CASRPGSGGDYNEQFF,TGCGCCAGCAGACCGGGTAGCGGGGGGGACTACAATGAGCAGTTCTTC
TRBV2,.,.,TRBJ2-5,CASSERFWSGTQYF,TGTGCCAGCAGTGAAAGGTTTTGGTCGGGGACCCAGTACTTC
TRBV10-2,.,.,TRBJ1-5,CASSDSPGAAQPQHF,TGCGCCAGCAGTGACTCACCAGGGGCAGCTCAGCCCCAGCATTTT
TRBV6-5,many,.,TRBJ2-7,CASSYSDGSYEQYF,TGTGCCAGCAGTTACTCGGACGGGAGCTACGAGCAGTACTTC
TRBV11-1,few,.,TRBJ2-3,CASSLETGRVDTQYF,TGTGCCAGCAGCTTGGAGACGGGACGGGTAGATACGCAGTATTTT
TRBV7-2,few,TRBD2,TRBJ2-3,CASSLDGGGAGDTQYF,TGTGCCAGCAGCTTAGACGGCGGGGGGGCTGGAGATACGCAGTATTTT
TRBV12-3/TRBV12-4,few,.,TRBJ2-5,CASSPRDSTGETQYF,TGTGCCAGCAGTCCCCGGGACTCAACTGGGGAGACCCAGTACTTC
TRBV11-1,.,.,TRBJ2-3,CASSFSGVRGSTDTQYF,TGTGCCAGCAGCTTTTCAGGGGTGCGGGGGAGCACAGATACGCAGTATTTT
TRBV11-2,.,.,TRBJ1-6,CASSSQGSSVSPLHF,TGTGCCAGCAGCTCCCAAGGGTCATCAGTTTCACCCCTCCACTTT